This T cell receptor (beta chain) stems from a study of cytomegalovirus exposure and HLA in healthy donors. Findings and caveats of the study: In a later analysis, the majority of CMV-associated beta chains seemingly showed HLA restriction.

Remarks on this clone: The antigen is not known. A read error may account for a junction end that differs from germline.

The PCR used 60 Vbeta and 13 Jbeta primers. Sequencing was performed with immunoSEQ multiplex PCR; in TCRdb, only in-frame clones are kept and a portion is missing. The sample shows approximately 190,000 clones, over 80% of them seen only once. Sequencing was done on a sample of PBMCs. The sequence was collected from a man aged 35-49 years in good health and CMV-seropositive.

CDR3 protein: CASSISGGQSQEAQYF. The CDR3 nucleotides read TGTGCCAGTAGTATCTCAGGGGGCCAGTCCCAAGAGGCCCAGTACTTC. The chain has TRBV19 and TRBJ2-5; the match to TRBD1 covers 8 bases. CDR1 is LNHDA, CDR2 SQIVND, per germline (reference sequence). CDR3 size: 16 residues.